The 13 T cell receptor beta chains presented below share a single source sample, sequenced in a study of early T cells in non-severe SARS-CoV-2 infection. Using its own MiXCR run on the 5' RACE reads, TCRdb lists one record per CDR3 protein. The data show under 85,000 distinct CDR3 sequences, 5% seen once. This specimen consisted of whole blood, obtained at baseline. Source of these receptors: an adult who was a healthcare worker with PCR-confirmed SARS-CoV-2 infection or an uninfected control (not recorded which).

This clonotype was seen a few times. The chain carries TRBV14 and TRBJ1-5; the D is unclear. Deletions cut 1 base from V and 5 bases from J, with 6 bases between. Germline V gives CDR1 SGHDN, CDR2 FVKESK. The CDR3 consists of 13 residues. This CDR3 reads CASSQGRHQPQHF. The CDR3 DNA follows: TGTGCCAGCAGCCAAGGGAGGCATCAGCCCCAGCATTTT.

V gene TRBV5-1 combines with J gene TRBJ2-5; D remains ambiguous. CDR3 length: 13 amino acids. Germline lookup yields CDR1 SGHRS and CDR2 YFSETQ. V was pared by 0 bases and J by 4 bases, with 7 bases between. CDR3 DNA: TGCGCCAGCAGCTTGGACGCCGGAGAGACCCAGTACTTC. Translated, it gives CASSLDAGETQYF.

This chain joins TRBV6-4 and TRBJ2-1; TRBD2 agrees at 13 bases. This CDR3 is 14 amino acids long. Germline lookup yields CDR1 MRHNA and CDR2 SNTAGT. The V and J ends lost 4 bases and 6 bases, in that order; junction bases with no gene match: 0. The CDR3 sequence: CASSGTSGSNEQFF. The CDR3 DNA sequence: TGTGCCAGCAGTGGGACTAGCGGGAGCAATGAGCAGTTCTTC.

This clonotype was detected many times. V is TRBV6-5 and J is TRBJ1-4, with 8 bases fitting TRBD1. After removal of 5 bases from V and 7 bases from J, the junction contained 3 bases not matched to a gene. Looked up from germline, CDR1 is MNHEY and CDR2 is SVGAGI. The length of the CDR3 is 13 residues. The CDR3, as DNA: TGTGCCAGCAGTCGGACAGGGTTTGAAAAACTGTTTTTT. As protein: CASSRTGFEKLFF.

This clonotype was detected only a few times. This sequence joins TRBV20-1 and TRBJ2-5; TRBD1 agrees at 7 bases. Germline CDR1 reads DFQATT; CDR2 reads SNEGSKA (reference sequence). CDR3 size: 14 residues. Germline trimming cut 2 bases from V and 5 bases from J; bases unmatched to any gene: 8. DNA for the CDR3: TGCAGTGCTAGAATACCGACAGGGTCCGAGACCCAGTACTTC. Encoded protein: CSARIPTGSETQYF.

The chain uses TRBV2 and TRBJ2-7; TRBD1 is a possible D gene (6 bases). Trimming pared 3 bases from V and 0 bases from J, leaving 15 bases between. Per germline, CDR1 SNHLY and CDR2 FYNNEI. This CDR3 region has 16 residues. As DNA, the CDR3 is TGTGCCAGCAGTGATATGGATGACAGGAGCTCCTACGAGCAGTACTTC. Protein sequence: CASSDMDDRSSYEQYF.

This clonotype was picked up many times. The chain's CDR3 is CASSQETGPGEQYF. The CDR3 bases are TGTGCCAGCAGCCAAGAAACAGGGCCAGGCGAGCAGTACTTC. The chain employs TRBV4-2 and TRBJ2-7, with a weak D call TRBD1 (6 bases). The V gene's germline CDR1 is LGHNA and CDR2 YNFKEQ. This CDR3 region has 14 residues. Trimming pared 0 bases from V and 6 bases from J, leaving 12 bases between.

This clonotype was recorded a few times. The CDR3 region is CASSLAGTGHEQFF. In DNA form, the CDR3 reads TGCGCCAGCAGCTTGGCCGGGACAGGGCATGAGCAGTTCTTC. The rearrangement joins TRBV5-1 to TRBJ2-1, with TRBD1 identical over 9 bases. Trimming took 0 bases from V and 8 from J; bases not matched to a gene: 3. Germline lookup yields CDR1 SGHRS and CDR2 YFSETQ. CDR3 length: 14 amino acids.

This CDR3 is CASRYGQESSYEQYF. The DNA for the CDR3 is TGTGCCAGCAGATACGGACAGGAGAGCTCCTACGAGCAGTACTTC. The chain has TRBV28 and TRBJ2-7, with 7 bases lining up with TRBD1. V was clipped by 6 bases and J by 0 bases; unmatched bases: 8. The CDR3 is made up of 15 amino acids. Germline V lookup: CDR1 MDHEN, CDR2 SYDVKM.

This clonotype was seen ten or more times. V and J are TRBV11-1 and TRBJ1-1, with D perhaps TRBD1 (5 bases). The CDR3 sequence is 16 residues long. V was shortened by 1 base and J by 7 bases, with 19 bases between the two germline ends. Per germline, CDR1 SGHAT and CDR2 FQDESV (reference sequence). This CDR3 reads CASSLGWGRSHLEAFF. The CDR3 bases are TGTGCCAGCAGCTTAGGCTGGGGGAGGTCCCATCTTGAAGCTTTCTTT.

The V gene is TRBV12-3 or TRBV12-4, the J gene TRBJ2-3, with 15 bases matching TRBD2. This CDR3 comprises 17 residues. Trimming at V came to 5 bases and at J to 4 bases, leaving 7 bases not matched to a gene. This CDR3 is CASSLRTSGRAADTQYF. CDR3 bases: TGTGCCAGCAGTCTCCGGACTAGCGGGAGGGCCGCAGATACGCAGTATTTT.

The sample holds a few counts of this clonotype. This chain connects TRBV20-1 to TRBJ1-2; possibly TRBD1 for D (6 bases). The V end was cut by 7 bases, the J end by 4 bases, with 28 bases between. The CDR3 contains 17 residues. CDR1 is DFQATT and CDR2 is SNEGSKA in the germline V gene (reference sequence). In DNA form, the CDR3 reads TGCAGTGTCACCCGGGGTCGGGGGCCCCCATACAGCTATGGCTACACCTTC. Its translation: CSVTRGRGPPYSYGYTF.

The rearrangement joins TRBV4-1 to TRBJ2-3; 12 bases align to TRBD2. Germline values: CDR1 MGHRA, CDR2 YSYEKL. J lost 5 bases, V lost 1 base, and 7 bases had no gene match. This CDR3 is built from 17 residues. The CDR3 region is CASSQGASGRAIDTQYF. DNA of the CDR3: TGCGCCAGCAGCCAAGGGGCTAGCGGGAGGGCCATAGATACGCAGTATTTT.